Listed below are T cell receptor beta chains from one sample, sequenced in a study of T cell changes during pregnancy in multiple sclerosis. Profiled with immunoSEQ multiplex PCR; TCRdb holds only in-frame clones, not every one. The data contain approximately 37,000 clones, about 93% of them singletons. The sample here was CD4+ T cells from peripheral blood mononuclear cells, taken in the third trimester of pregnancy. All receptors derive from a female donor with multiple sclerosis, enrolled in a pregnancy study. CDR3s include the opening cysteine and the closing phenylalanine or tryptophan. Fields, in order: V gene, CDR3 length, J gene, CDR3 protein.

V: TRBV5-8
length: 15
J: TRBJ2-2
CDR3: CASSFGHTNTGELFF

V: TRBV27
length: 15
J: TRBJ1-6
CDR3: CASSQRTLDNSPLHF

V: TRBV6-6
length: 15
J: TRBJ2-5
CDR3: CASSYSRSLPPTQYF

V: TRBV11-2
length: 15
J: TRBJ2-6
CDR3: CASSLQGAGANVLTF

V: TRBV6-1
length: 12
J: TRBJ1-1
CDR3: CASFRGGTEAFF

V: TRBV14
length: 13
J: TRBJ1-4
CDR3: CASSRSTKEKLFF

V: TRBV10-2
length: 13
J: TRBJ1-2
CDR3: CASSEWEGGGYTF

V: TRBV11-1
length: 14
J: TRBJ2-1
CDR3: CASSLAAYYNEQFF

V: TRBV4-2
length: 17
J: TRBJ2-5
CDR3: CASSQASGGGRKETQYF

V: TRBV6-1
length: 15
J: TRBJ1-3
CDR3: CASRIDRGSGNTIYF

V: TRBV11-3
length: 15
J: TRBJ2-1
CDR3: CASSLEQGPYNEQFF

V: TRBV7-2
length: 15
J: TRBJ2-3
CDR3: CASSLVSGGTDTQYF

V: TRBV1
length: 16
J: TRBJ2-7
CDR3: CTSSLKGGTGPYEQYF